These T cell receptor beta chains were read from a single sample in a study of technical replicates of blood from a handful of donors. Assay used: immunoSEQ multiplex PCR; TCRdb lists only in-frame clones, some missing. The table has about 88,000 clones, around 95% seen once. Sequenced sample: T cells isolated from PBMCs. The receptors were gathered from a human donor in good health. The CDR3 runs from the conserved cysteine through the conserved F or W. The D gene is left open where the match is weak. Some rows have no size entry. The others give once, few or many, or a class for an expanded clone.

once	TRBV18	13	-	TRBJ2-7	CASSPSQGYEQYF	TGTGCCAGCTCACCCTCACAGGGCTACGAGCAGTACTTC
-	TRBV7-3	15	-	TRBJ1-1	CASSRLGSLDTEAFF	TGTGCCAGCAGCCGTCTGGGGAGTTTGGACACTGAAGCTTTCTTT
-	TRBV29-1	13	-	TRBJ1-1	CSLYRDLNTEAFF	TGCAGCCTTTACAGGGACCTGAACACTGAAGCTTTCTTT
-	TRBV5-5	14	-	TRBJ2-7	CASSLAPGSYEQYF	TGTGCCAGCAGCTTGGCGCCCGGTTCCTACGAGCAGTACTTC
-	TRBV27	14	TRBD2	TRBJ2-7	CASRPSGRDNEQYF	TGTGCCAGCAGGCCTAGCGGGAGGGACAACGAGCAGTACTTC
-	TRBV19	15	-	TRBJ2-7	CASSIGPTSTYEQYF	TGTGCCAGTAGTATAGGGCCCACTAGTACCTACGAGCAGTACTTC
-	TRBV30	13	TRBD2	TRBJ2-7	CASNLAGESQQYF	TGTGCCTCAAACCTAGCGGGAGAATCGCAGCAGTACTTC
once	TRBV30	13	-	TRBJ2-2	CAWKEVNTGELFF	TGTGCCTGGAAAGAGGTGAACACCGGGGAGCTGTTTTTT
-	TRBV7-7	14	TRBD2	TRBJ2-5	CASSLGGRRETQYF	TGTGCTAGCAGCTTGGGCGGGAGGCGCGAGACCCAGTACTTC
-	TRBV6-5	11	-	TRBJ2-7	CASSSGQQQYF	TGTGCCAGCAGTTCCGGACAGCAGCAGTACTTC
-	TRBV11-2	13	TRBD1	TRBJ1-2	CASSLETGNGYTF	TGTGCCAGCAGCTTAGAGACAGGGAATGGCTACACCTTC
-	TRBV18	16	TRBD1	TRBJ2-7	CASSPNFGQGSYEQYF	TGTGCCAGCTCACCAAATTTCGGACAGGGGTCCTACGAGCAGTACTTC
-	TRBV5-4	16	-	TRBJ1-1	CASSPAPGGRNTEAFF	TGTGCCAGCAGCCCGGCCCCGGGCGGGAGGAACACTGAAGCTTTCTTT
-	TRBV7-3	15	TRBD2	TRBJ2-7	CASSLTSGRAHEQYF	TGTGCCAGCAGCTTGACTAGCGGGAGGGCCCACGAGCAGTACTTC
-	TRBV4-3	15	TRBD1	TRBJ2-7	CASSRLLGQGAEQYF	TGCGCCAGCAGCCGCCTTTTGGGACAGGGCGCCGAGCAGTACTTC
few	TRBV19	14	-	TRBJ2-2	CASSMGHNTGELFF	TGTGCCAGTAGTATGGGACATAACACCGGGGAGCTGTTTTTT
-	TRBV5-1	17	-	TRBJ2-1	CASSLGYGGNRNDEQFF	TGCGCCAGCAGCTTGGGGTATGGCGGGAACAGGAACGATGAGCAGTTCTTC
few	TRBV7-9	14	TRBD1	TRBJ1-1	CASSWNRGSTEAFF	TGTGCCAGCAGCTGGAACAGGGGGAGCACTGAAGCTTTCTTT
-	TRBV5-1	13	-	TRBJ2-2	CASSPLGARELFF	TGCGCCAGCAGCCCGCTGGGGGCCAGGGAGCTGTTTTTT
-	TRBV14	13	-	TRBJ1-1	CASSSFRGTEAFF	TGTGCCAGCAGCAGCTTTCGGGGCACTGAAGCTTTCTTT
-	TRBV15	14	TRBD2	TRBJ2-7	CATSPRLAGREQYF	TGTGCCACCAGCCCTAGACTAGCGGGACGCGAGCAGTACTTC
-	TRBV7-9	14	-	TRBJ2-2	CASSLAVTTGELFF	TGTGCCAGCAGCTTGGCAGTTACCACCGGGGAGCTGTTTTTT
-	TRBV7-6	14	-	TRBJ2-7	CASSLAGGSYEQYF	TGTGCCAGCAGCTTAGCGGGAGGCTCCTACGAGCAGTACTTC
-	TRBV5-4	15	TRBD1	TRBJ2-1	CASSLGQGLYNEQFF	TGTGCCAGCAGCTTGGGACAGGGGCTTTACAATGAGCAGTTCTTC
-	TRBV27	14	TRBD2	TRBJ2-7	CASTPIGGTYEQYF	TGTGCCAGCACTCCAATCGGGGGGACCTACGAGCAGTACTTC
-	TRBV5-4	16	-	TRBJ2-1	CAIPSEEGLSYNEQFF	TGTGCCATCCCTTCCGAGGAGGGCCTGTCCTACAATGAGCAGTTCTTC
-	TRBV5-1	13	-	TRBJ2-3	CASSFGGRDTQYF	TGCGCCAGCAGCTTCGGGGGGCGAGATACGCAGTATTTT
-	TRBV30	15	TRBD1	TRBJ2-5	CAWRRGWTGKETQYF	TGTGCCTGGAGGAGGGGTTGGACAGGGAAAGAGACCCAGTACTTC
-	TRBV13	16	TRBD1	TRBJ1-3	CASSGRDRVVRNTIYF	TGTGCCAGCAGCGGCCGGGACAGGGTAGTTCGAAACACCATATATTTT
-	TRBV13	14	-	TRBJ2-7	CASSPGRAVDEQYF	TGTGCCAGCAGTCCCGGGCGGGCAGTTGACGAGCAGTACTTC
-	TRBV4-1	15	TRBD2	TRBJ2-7	CASSQGLAGLYEQYF	TGCGCCAGCAGCCAAGGGCTAGCGGGACTTTACGAGCAGTACTTC
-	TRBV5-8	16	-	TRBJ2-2	CASRRVWGSNTGELFF	TGTGCCAGCAGGCGGGTCTGGGGATCGAACACCGGGGAGCTGTTTTTT
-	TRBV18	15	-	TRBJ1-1	CASSPRAGENTEAFF	TGTGCCAGCTCACCAAGAGCGGGAGAGAACACTGAAGCTTTCTTT
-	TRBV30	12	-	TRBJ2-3	CAWSVQTDTQYF	TGTGCCTGGAGTGTACAGACGGATACGCAGTATTTT
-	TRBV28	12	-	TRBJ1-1	CASSLTGEGAFF	TGTGCCAGCAGTTTGACCGGGGAGGGGGCTTTCTTT
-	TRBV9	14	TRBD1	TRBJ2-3	CASSPDRGTDTQYF	TGTGCCAGCAGTCCGGACAGGGGCACAGATACGCAGTATTTT
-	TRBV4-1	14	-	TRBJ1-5	CASSQEDSVQPQHF	TGCGCCAGCAGCCAAGAAGACAGTGTCCAGCCCCAGCATTTT
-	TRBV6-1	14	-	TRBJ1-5	CASSEQGLEQPQHF	TGTGCCAGCAGTGAACAGGGGTTAGAACAGCCCCAGCATTTT
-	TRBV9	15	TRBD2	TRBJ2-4	CASSLPWEGENIQYF	TGTGCCAGCAGCCTCCCTTGGGAGGGTGAGAACATTCAGTACTTC
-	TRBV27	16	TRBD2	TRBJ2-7	CASSVSSGRVSYEQYF	TGTGCCAGCAGTGTTTCTAGCGGGAGGGTCTCCTACGAGCAGTACTTC
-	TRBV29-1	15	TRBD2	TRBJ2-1	CSVEGTSGSYNEQFF	TGCAGCGTTGAAGGAACTAGCGGCTCCTACAATGAGCAGTTCTTC
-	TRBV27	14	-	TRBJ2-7	CASSFRAGGYEQYF	TGTGCCAGCAGTTTTCGTGCAGGAGGGTACGAGCAGTACTTC
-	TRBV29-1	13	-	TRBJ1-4	CSVAEATNEKLFF	TGCAGCGTTGCGGAGGCAACTAATGAAAAACTGTTTTTT
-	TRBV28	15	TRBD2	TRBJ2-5	CASSLARERFETQYF	TGTGCCAGCAGTTTGGCGCGGGAGAGGTTCGAGACCCAGTACTTC
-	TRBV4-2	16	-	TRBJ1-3	CASSQLSGKGGNTIYF	TGTGCCAGCAGCCAACTTTCAGGGAAGGGGGGAAACACCATATATTTT
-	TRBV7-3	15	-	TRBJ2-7	CASSLKTTYPYEQYF	TGTGCCAGCAGCTTGAAGACTACTTATCCTTACGAGCAGTACTTC
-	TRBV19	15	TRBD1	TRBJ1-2	CASTLRVTGTHGYTF	TGTGCCAGTACCCTACGTGTGACAGGGACCCATGGCTACACCTTC
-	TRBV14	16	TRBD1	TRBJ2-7	CASSHRPGTGLYEQYF	TGTGCCAGCAGCCACCGGCCCGGGACAGGGTTGTACGAGCAGTACTTC
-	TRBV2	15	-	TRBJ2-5	CASSLGPQGQETQYF	TGTGCCAGCAGTTTAGGCCCACAGGGCCAAGAGACCCAGTACTTC
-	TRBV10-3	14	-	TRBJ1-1	CAISKQGANTEAFF	TGTGCCATCAGCAAACAGGGAGCGAACACTGAAGCTTTCTTT
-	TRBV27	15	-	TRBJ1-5	CASSLTYRVNQPQHF	TGTGCCAGCAGTTTAACCTACAGGGTCAATCAGCCCCAGCATTTT
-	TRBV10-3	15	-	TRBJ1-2	CAISESPGGGYGYTF	TGTGCCATCAGTGAGTCCCCGGGTGGAGGCTATGGCTACACCTTC
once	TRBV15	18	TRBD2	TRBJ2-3	CATSATGGLAGGPDTQYF	TGTGCCACCAGCGCCACCGGCGGACTAGCGGGAGGGCCAGATACGCAGTATTTT
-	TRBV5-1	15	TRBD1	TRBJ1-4	CASSLGGQGLEKLFF	TGCGCCAGCAGCTTGGGAGGACAGGGGTTGGAAAAACTGTTTTTT